Listed below are T cell receptor beta chains from one sample, sequenced in a study of blood T cell repertoires in COVID-19. Profiled with immunoSEQ multiplex PCR; TCRdb holds only in-frame clones, not every one. Of 53,000 or so clones in the sample, 90% were seen once. Material: peripheral blood. Source of these receptors: a man aged 40-49 years with acute or convalescent COVID-19. Both conserved end residues are part of each CDR3. D genes are given only for firm matches. Part of the rows lack a size; the others show once, few, many or a class for expanded clones.

>TRBD1|NA|TRBV19|14|TRBJ2-5
CATAYPGQGETQYF
TGTGCCACCGCCTACCCGGGACAGGGAGAGACCCAGTACTTC
>NA|NA|TRBV28|11|TRBJ1-3
CAGGYGNTIYF
TGTGCCGGGGGCTACGGAAACACCATATATTTT
>NA|few|TRBV5-4|14|TRBJ2-7
CASSRGGTDFEQYF
TGTGCCAGCAGCCGAGGAGGGACCGACTTCGAGCAGTACTTC
>NA|NA|TRBV19|13|TRBJ2-2
CASSISQAGELFF
TGTGCCAGTAGTATTTCCCAGGCCGGGGAGCTGTTTTTT
>TRBD2|NA|TRBV12-5|13|TRBJ2-7
CASGGTSFYEQYF
TGTGCTAGTGGTGGGACTAGCTTTTACGAGCAGTACTTC
>TRBD2|NA|TRBV7-8|16|TRBJ2-5
CASSVTSGRALETQYF
TGTGCCAGCAGCGTGACTAGCGGGAGGGCCTTAGAGACCCAGTACTTC
>TRBD1|NA|TRBV10-3|13|TRBJ1-2
CAINTDRDHGYTF
TGTGCCATCAACACGGACAGGGACCATGGCTACACCTTC
>TRBD1|NA|TRBV3-1/TRBV3-2|17|TRBJ1-5
CASSQASRGQFNQPQHF
TGTGCCAGCAGCCAGGCCTCAAGGGGACAGTTCAATCAGCCCCAGCATTTT
>NA|NA|TRBV6-5|13|TRBJ1-2
CASRSETHYGYTF
TGTGCCAGCCGGTCGGAGACGCACTATGGCTACACCTTC
>NA|NA|TRBV6-5|15|TRBJ1-5
CASRPQVGANQPQHF
TGTGCCAGCAGACCCCAGGTGGGGGCGAATCAGCCCCAGCATTTT
>NA|NA|TRBV5-6|15|TRBJ1-5
CASSLAGRDSQPQHF
TGTGCCAGCAGCCTCGCTGGCAGGGATAGTCAGCCCCAGCATTTT
>NA|NA|TRBV30|13|TRBJ1-2
CACSREVDYGYTF
TGTGCCTGCTCCCGGGAGGTCGACTATGGCTACACCTTC
>NA|NA|TRBV4-1|19|TRBJ1-1
CASSQDPGHRITMNTEAFF
TGCGCCAGCAGCCAAGATCCTGGACACCGGATAACCATGAACACTGAAGCTTTCTTT
>NA|NA|TRBV10-3|15|TRBJ1-5
CAISEFGGGNQPQHF
TGTGCCATCAGTGAGTTCGGGGGGGGCAATCAGCCCCAGCATTTT
>TRBD1|NA|TRBV5-1|16|TRBJ2-2
CASSLRGQGALRELFF
TGCGCCAGCAGCTTGAGGGGACAGGGGGCATTAAGGGAGCTGTTTTTT
>TRBD2|NA|TRBV5-1|15|TRBJ2-7
CASSSLAGGPFEQYF
TGCGCCAGCAGCTCCCTAGCGGGAGGGCCCTTCGAGCAGTACTTC
>TRBD1|NA|TRBV19|14|TRBJ1-5
CASSQGTGSTPQHF
TGTGCCAGTAGCCAAGGGACAGGTAGTACGCCCCAGCATTTT
>TRBD1|NA|TRBV2|14|TRBJ1-3
CASINRGSGNTIYF
TGTGCCAGCATTAACAGGGGTTCTGGAAACACCATATATTTT
>NA|NA|TRBV6-5|16|TRBJ2-3
CASSYSKQPRTDTQYF
TGTGCCAGCAGTTACTCGAAACAACCACGCACAGATACGCAGTATTTT
>TRBD2|NA|TRBV6-6|16|TRBJ2-3
CASSPSGGRATDTQYF
TGTGCCAGCAGTCCTTCCGGAGGGAGGGCCACAGATACGCAGTATTTT
>NA|NA|TRBV10-3|14|TRBJ1-1
CAISPGVMNTEAFF
TGTGCCATCAGCCCGGGGGTTATGAACACTGAAGCTTTCTTT
>TRBD1|NA|TRBV4-1|16|TRBJ2-7
CASSQGPWTGDYEQYF
TGCGCCAGCAGCCAAGGCCCCTGGACAGGCGACTACGAGCAGTACTTC
>TRBD2|NA|TRBV3-1/TRBV3-2|15|TRBJ2-5
CASSQRLAGVETQYF
TGTGCCAGCAGCCAACGCCTAGCGGGAGTGGAGACCCAGTACTTC
>NA|NA|TRBV5-1|13|TRBJ2-7
CASSLAGSSEQYF
TGCGCCAGCAGCTTGGCCGGGTCCTCGGAGCAGTACTTC